This is a list of T cell receptor beta chains from one sample in a study of T-cell reconstitution after alpha-beta-depleted transplantation in children. TCRdb recomputed calls from the PCR reads with MiXCR, one row per CDR3 protein. Counted here are more than 40,000 distinct CDR3 sequences, around 56% occurring once; the ten biggest clones make up about two fifths. Sequenced here: peripheral blood, sampled before TCRalphabeta/CD19-depleted stem cell transplant. These TCRs come from a boy younger than two with SCID, due to receive a stem cell transplant. Each CDR3 is given with its conserved first and last residue. The order of the fields is D gene, clone size, V gene, J gene, CDR3 protein, CDR3 DNA. D genes are given only for firm matches. Clone size, where shown, is once, few, many, or a class for clones that have expanded.

TRBD2	NA	TRBV7-2	TRBJ2-3	CASNLRGVAGDDTQYF	TGTGCCAGCAACCTCCGGGGGGTAGCGGGGGACGATACGCAGTATTTT
TRBD1	NA	TRBV5-1	TRBJ2-1	CASSPTTTGLNEQFF	TGCGCCAGCAGCCCTACTACGACAGGGCTAAATGAGCAGTTCTTC
TRBD1	NA	TRBV7-9	TRBJ1-1	CASSPGGGLTEAFF	TGTGCCAGCAGCCCAGGGGGGGGGTTGACTGAAGCTTTCTTT
TRBD1	many	TRBV11-1	TRBJ1-1	CASRADRAEAFF	TGTGCCAGCAGAGCGGACAGGGCTGAAGCTTTCTTT
TRBD2	NA	TRBV2	TRBJ2-3	CASSEALAGTDTQYF	TGTGCCAGCAGTGAAGCCCTAGCGGGCACAGATACGCAGTATTTT
TRBD2	NA	TRBV7-6	TRBJ2-2	CASRLERGPSGELFF	TGTGCCAGCAGACTAGAGCGGGGGCCGTCCGGGGAGCTGTTTTTT
NA	NA	TRBV6-2/TRBV6-3	TRBJ2-5	CASRTRVGETQYF	TGTGCCAGCCGTACGAGAGTTGGGGAGACCCAGTACTTC
TRBD2	NA	TRBV7-9	TRBJ2-1	CASSPSRTSASYNEQFF	TGTGCCAGCAGCCCCTCCCGAACTAGCGCCTCCTACAATGAGCAGTTCTTC
TRBD2	NA	TRBV7-3	TRBJ2-1	CASSPGLAGGQQFF	TGTGCCAGCAGTCCCGGACTAGCGGGGGGTCAGCAGTTCTTC
NA	NA	TRBV28	TRBJ1-2	CASSWGINYGYTF	TGTGCCAGCAGCTGGGGGATTAACTATGGCTACACCTTC
NA	NA	TRBV7-6	TRBJ1-3	CASSSRDTLLGNTIYF	TGTGCCAGCAGCTCTCGGGACACTCTCCTAGGAAACACCATATATTTT
TRBD2	NA	TRBV15	TRBJ2-1	CATSSGGGAAYNEQFF	TGTGCCACCAGCAGCGGCGGGGGGGCTGCCTACAATGAGCAGTTCTTC
TRBD1	NA	TRBV19	TRBJ2-7	CASSNRGYEQYF	TGTGCCAGTAGTAACAGGGGCTACGAGCAGTACTTC
TRBD2	NA	TRBV12-5	TRBJ2-1	CASGRTSSYNEQFF	TGTGCTAGTGGGCGGACTAGCTCCTACAATGAGCAGTTCTTC
TRBD2	many	TRBV20-1	TRBJ2-1	CSARRGEYNEQFF	TGCAGTGCTAGGCGGGGGGAATACAATGAGCAGTTCTTC
NA	once	TRBV5-8	TRBJ1-5	CASSYKALGNQPQHF	TGTGCCAGCAGCTACAAGGCCTTGGGCAATCAGCCCCAGCATTTT
NA	NA	TRBV4-1	TRBJ2-1	CASSQEGLGGADEQFF	TGCGCCAGCAGCCAAGAAGGGCTAGGAGGGGCGGATGAGCAGTTCTTC
NA	NA	TRBV6-5	TRBJ2-7	CASSYSSGEQYF	TGTGCCAGCAGTTACTCCTCGGGGGAGCAGTACTTC
TRBD1	once	TRBV5-1	TRBJ2-3	CASSPGQAADTQYF	TGCGCCAGCAGCCCGGGACAGGCCGCAGATACGCAGTATTTT
NA	few	TRBV10-3	TRBJ2-1	CAISGGGKDEQFF	TGTGCCATCAGTGGGGGGGGCAAGGATGAGCAGTTCTTC
TRBD1	few	TRBV2	TRBJ2-7	CASSGTGMYEQYF	TGTGCCAGCAGTGGGACAGGGATGTACGAGCAGTACTTC
NA	many	TRBV6-1	TRBJ1-4	CASSPNPPRGNEKLFF	TGTGCCAGCAGTCCGAATCCCCCGAGGGGTAATGAAAAACTGTTTTTT
NA	NA	TRBV7-2	TRBJ1-5	CASSLVGPQHF	TGTGCCAGCAGCTTGGTGGGGCCCCAGCATTTT
NA	NA	TRBV29-1	TRBJ1-5	CSVGHDQPQHF	TGCAGCGTCGGGCATGATCAGCCCCAGCATTTT
TRBD1	many	TRBV10-3	TRBJ2-1	CAIGDREQFF	TGTGCCATCGGGGACAGAGAGCAGTTCTTC
TRBD1	few	TRBV27	TRBJ1-2	CASSSHQTGYYGYTF	TGTGCCAGCAGTTCCCACCAGACAGGGTACTATGGCTACACCTTC
NA	NA	TRBV7-9	TRBJ1-3	CASSLARWLEGNTIYF	TGTGCCAGCAGCTTAGCGCGATGGCTCGAAGGAAACACCATATATTTT
NA	NA	TRBV11-2	TRBJ2-5	CASSFGSQETQYF	TGTGCCAGCAGCTTCGGGTCTCAAGAGACCCAGTACTTC
TRBD1	once	TRBV5-4	TRBJ2-6	CASSLAGQGLQGANVLTF	TGTGCCAGCAGCTTGGCGGGACAGGGCCTCCAAGGGGCCAACGTCCTGACTTTC
NA	NA	TRBV11-2	TRBJ2-3	CASSPMGDTQYF	TGTGCCAGCAGCCCGATGGGAGATACGCAGTATTTT
TRBD1	NA	TRBV20-1	TRBJ2-2	CSAGTGSDSGELFF	TGCAGTGCTGGGACAGGGAGTGATTCCGGGGAGCTGTTTTTT
NA	NA	TRBV5-1	TRBJ2-1	CASSPLAENEQFF	TGTGCCAGCAGCCCCCTCGCAGAGAATGAGCAGTTCTTC
NA	NA	TRBV7-2	TRBJ1-5	CASSLASQPQHF	TGTGCCAGCAGCTTAGCTTCCCAGCCCCAGCATTTT